This T cell receptor (beta chain) stems from a study of blood T cell repertoires in COVID-19 (dated by TCRdb to the early 2020s). Describing the broader study: Samples from collaborators originated in the United States, Italy and Spain and spanned both the acute and convalescent phases of COVID-19. Sample metadata almost always included a de-identified subject ID, COVID-19 status, age in years and sex. The dataset comprised deeply sampled blood TCRbeta repertoires from subjects exposed to, actively infected with, or recovered from COVID-19. The repertoires were released in a freely available public database intended as a resource for research on the immune response to SARS-CoV-2. Where HLA class I and class II types were available, the types were taken from metadata supplied by the sample provider, not from assay-based typing. The material from the prospective study consisted of cDNA or gDNA derived from T cells, B-cell-depleted T cells, or PBMCs. Samples came from the ongoing ImmuneRACE study (first 160 participants) plus 1,254 subjects from 6 global collaborators.

TCRbeta CDR3 regions were amplified from genomic DNA using the immunoSEQ Assay, a bias-controlled multiplex PCR. Processing in the source paper ran as follows. The number of nucleated cells in each sample was estimated from the amplification of reference gene primers within the assay. To quantify the absolute abundance of each unique TCRbeta CDR3 rearrangement, sequence reads were collapsed and filtered. For each sample, productive Simpson clonality was calculated by taking the square root of Simpson's diversity index across productive rearrangements. TCRdb carries this immuneACCESS record with in-frame sequences only. Its versions omit some clonotypes, under half of them owing to an unresolved V gene in the studies checked, with the rest unexplained. For V, J and clone size, that table is used; D and trimming come from the DNA. This sample comprises some 150,000 clones, 81% of them detected only once. The ten largest clones add up to approximately 8.4% of the sample.

On the study overall, not on this receptor specifically: The quantity of clinical and demographic metadata differed by source and by participant and was supplied without curation.

As concerns this clone: What this receptor recognizes is not known. The sample holds no much larger clone one base away, and base qualities are not on file.

V is clipped by 5 bases and J by 6 bases, and the sequence between their germline boundaries is 14 bases long. CDR1 SGHNT and CDR2 YENEEA are derived from the germline V gene. Inclusive of the bounding cysteine and phenylalanine, the CDR3 is 14 residues long. Only the CDR3 DNA stays, 42 bases, in frame from base 1. The collaborating institutions used their own protocols to collect whole blood in K2EDTA tubes. For TCRbeta analysis, collaborator samples were shipped as frozen whole blood, as isolated PBMCs, or as DNA extracted from either sample type. The TCR comes from a human donor with acute or convalescent COVID-19. The donor label of this sample is uncertain. The rearrangement combines TRBV11-3 with TRBJ2-1; the D segment could be TRBD2, given 6 matching bases. Source material: peripheral blood. The CDR3 in this case is CASSVYGTVNEQFF. The nucleotides read TGTGCCAGCAGCGTCTACGGGACTGTCAATGAGCAGTTCTTC. The full variable domain, with segments outside the CDR3 supplied by the reference TRBV11-3 and TRBJ2-1 proteins, appears as EAGVVQSPRYKIIEKKQPVAFWCNPISGHNTLYWYLQNLGQGPELLIRYENEEAVDDSQLPKDRFSAERLKGVDSTLKIQPAELGDSAVYLCASSVYGTVNEQFFGPGTRLTVL.